This is a list of T cell receptor beta chains from one sample in a study of PD-L1 blockade in urothelial cancer. Repertoires were generated with immunoSEQ multiplex PCR, while TCRdb's copy carries only in-frame clones and drops some. There are tens of thousands of clones in the sample; roughly 86% occur only once, and 1.8% lies in the top ten. The sequences come from PBMCs, collected around atezolizumab (anti-PD-L1) treatment. The receptors were gathered from a man aged 45-65 years with urothelial cancer. CDR3s include the opening cysteine and the closing phenylalanine or tryptophan. Each record gives: CDR3 DNA, CDR3 protein, V gene, D gene, J gene, clone size. A D gene is named only where the DNA matches it firmly. Clone size is given for some rows only: seen once, a few or many times, or a class if the clone is expanded.

DNA: TGTGCCAGCAGCGTCTACAGGGGATCCACAACTAATGAAAAACTGTTTTTT
CDR3: CASSVYRGSTTNEKLFF
V: TRBV5-6
D: TRBD1
J: TRBJ1-4
size: .

DNA: TGTGCCAGCAGCTTAGTGGCAGGGGCCCCCGGGGAGCTGTTTTTT
CDR3: CASSLVAGAPGELFF
V: TRBV13
D: .
J: TRBJ2-2
size: .

DNA: TGTGCCAGTAGTTCCGGGACAGGACCCTCCCAGTACTTC
CDR3: CASSSGTGPSQYF
V: TRBV19
D: TRBD1
J: TRBJ2-5
size: .

DNA: TGCGCCAGCAGCTGGGGTAGCGGTGCCAATGAGCAGTTCTTC
CDR3: CASSWGSGANEQFF
V: TRBV5-1
D: .
J: TRBJ2-1
size: .

DNA: TGTGCCAGCAGCCATGTATCCTACGAGCAGTACTTC
CDR3: CASSHVSYEQYF
V: TRBV14
D: .
J: TRBJ2-7
size: .

DNA: TGTGCCTGGAGCCCAGGGGGCCTAAGTTCGGGTGAGCAGTACTTC
CDR3: CAWSPGGLSSGEQYF
V: TRBV30
D: TRBD1
J: TRBJ2-7
size: few

DNA: TGTGCCTGGACTCGGGACTACCAAGAGACCCAGTACTTC
CDR3: CAWTRDYQETQYF
V: TRBV30
D: .
J: TRBJ2-5
size: .

DNA: TGTGCCTGGCTTCTTGGGACAGGAGGGAACACAGATACGCAGTATTTT
CDR3: CAWLLGTGGNTDTQYF
V: TRBV30
D: TRBD1
J: TRBJ2-3
size: .

DNA: TGTGCCAGTAGTATAGCCCTAAGCACAGATACGCAGTATTTT
CDR3: CASSIALSTDTQYF
V: TRBV19
D: .
J: TRBJ2-3
size: .

DNA: TGCGCCAGCAGGTCATACCGGGACAGTAATTCACCCCTCCACTTT
CDR3: CASRSYRDSNSPLHF
V: TRBV4-1
D: TRBD1
J: TRBJ1-6
size: .

DNA: TGTGCCAGCAGTTTCTCCGTAGGGGGAATCTATGGCTACACCTTC
CDR3: CASSFSVGGIYGYTF
V: TRBV27
D: .
J: TRBJ1-2
size: once

DNA: TGTGCCAGCAGCTTGTGGGGAGTGAACATTCAGTACTTC
CDR3: CASSLWGVNIQYF
V: TRBV5-6
D: .
J: TRBJ2-4
size: .

DNA: TGCGCCAGCAGTCGAATAGCGGGGGTGCCCACAGATACGCAGTATTTT
CDR3: CASSRIAGVPTDTQYF
V: TRBV5-1
D: TRBD2
J: TRBJ2-3
size: .

DNA: TGTGCCAGCAGTTACTCGACAGGGGGCGGCAACTATGGCTACACCTTC
CDR3: CASSYSTGGGNYGYTF
V: TRBV6-6
D: TRBD1
J: TRBJ1-2
size: .

DNA: TGTGCCAGCAGCGCCATTCCAGCGGGGTCGGTGGATACGCAGTATTTT
CDR3: CASSAIPAGSVDTQYF
V: TRBV9
D: TRBD2
J: TRBJ2-3
size: .